This T cell receptor (beta chain) emerged from a study of shared clonotypes between healthy human individuals. For the study at large: The study used three CD4 naive, three CD4 memory, two CD8 naive and one CD8 memory plate per donor.

V was pared by 0 bases and J by 0 bases, with 10 bases between. Germline V lookup: CDR1 SGDLS, CDR2 YYNGEE. The length of the CDR3 is 17 residues. CD45RO-negative, CCR7-selected cells formed the naive CD8 fraction, which excluded terminally differentiated effector memory CD45RA+ cells. The study enrolled healthy HIV-negative adults without recent acute infections or vaccinations as donors. Each donor was a Caucasian adult residing in Nashville, Tennessee. This clone was seen only once. Its target is unknown. Only in-frame clones appear in the TCRdb table, and some are missing; sequencing was by immunoSEQ multiplex PCR. The profile shows millions of clones, about 95% of them singletons. Findings and caveats of the study: Sharing across four donors was highest in naive CD4 (around 5%) and lowest in memory CD8 (around 0.4%).

The rearrangement joins TRBV9 to TRBJ2-6; D ambiguous. This TCR came from a man aged 18 to 35 in good health. The sequencing input was naive CD8+ T cells sorted from blood. CDR3 sequence reads: CASSVVRGDSGANVLTF. CDR3 coding DNA: TGTGCCAGCAGCGTAGTACGAGGAGACTCTGGGGCCAACGTCCTGACTTTC.